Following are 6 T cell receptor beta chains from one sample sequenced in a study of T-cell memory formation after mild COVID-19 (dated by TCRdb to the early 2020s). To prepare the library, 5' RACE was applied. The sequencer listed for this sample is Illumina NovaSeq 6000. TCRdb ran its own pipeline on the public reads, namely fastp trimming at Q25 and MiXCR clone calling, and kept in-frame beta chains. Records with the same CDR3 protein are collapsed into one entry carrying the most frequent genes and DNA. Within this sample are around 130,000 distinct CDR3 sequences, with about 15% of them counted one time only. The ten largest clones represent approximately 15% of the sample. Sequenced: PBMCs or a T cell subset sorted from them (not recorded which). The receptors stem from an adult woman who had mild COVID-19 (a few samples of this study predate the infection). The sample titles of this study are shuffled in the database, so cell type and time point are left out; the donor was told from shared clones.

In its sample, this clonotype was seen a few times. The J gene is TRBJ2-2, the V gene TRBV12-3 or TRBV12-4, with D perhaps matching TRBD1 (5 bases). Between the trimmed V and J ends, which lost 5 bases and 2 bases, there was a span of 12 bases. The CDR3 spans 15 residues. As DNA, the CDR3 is TGTGCCAGCAGTCACCACAGGTCTAACACCGGGGAGCTGTTTTTT. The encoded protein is CASSHHRSNTGELFF.

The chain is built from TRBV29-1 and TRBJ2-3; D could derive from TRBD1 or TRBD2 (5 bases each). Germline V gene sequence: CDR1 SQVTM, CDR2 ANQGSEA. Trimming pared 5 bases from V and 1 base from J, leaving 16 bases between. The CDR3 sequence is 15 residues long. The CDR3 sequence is CSVLPGTQGTDTQYF. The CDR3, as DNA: TGCAGCGTTCTCCCCGGGACGCAAGGCACAGATACGCAGTATTTT.

Here the CDR3 reads CASSLAAPRAHEQYF. The CDR3 DNA reads as TGTGCCAGCAGCTTAGCGGCCCCCCGGGCCCACGAGCAGTACTTC. This chain connects TRBV7-9 to TRBJ2-7; D remains unclear. The CDR3 is 15 residues long. V lost 0 bases and J lost 5, with 14 bases in between. CDR1 is SEHNR, CDR2 FQNEAQ, per germline (reference sequence).

This CDR3 is CASSRTENTEAFF. In nucleotides, the CDR3 is TGTGCCAGCAGTAGGACAGAGAACACTGAAGCTTTCTTT. The rearrangement uses TRBV12-3 or TRBV12-4 and TRBJ1-1; tentative D call: TRBD1 (6 bases). With 5 bases removed from V and 1 base from J, the gap between germline ends came to 8 bases. CDR3 size: 13 residues.

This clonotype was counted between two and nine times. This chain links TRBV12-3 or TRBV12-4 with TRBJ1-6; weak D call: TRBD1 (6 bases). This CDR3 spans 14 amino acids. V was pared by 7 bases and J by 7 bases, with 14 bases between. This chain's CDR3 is CASTDRDTNSPLHF. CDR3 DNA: TGTGCCAGCACAGACCGGGACACCAATTCACCCCTCCACTTT.

The CDR3: CASSVRQGDWSHEQYF. In nucleotides, the CDR3 is TGCGCCAGCAGCGTCCGACAGGGAGATTGGAGCCACGAGCAGTACTTC. The chain employs TRBV5-1 and TRBJ2-7; TRBD1 aligns across 7 bases. CDR3 length equals 16 residues. Germline CDR1 is SGHRS and CDR2 is YFSETQ. J was trimmed by 5 bases and V by 4 bases; bases with no gene match: 15.